The source of this T cell receptor beta chain is a study of T cell changes during pregnancy in multiple sclerosis (dated by TCRdb to between 2017 and 2020). Background on the whole study: In women with multiple sclerosis, the researchers looked at how the T cell repertoire shifted as pregnancy progressed.

The library was prepared using the immunoSEQ multiplex PCR assay. TCRdb provides this immuneACCESS table in a form limited to in-frame rearrangements. Some clones are lacking; in checked studies, under half of them reflect an unresolved V gene, and why the rest are absent is not known. The sample includes around 61,000 clones, with 90% observed a single time. The ten largest clonotypes hold approximately 1% of the sample. On this clone itself: The specificity of this receptor is unknown. Base qualities are not recorded, but no much larger clone differs from it by a single base.

The V end loses 2 bases and the J end loses 6 bases, and a stretch of 18 bases separates them. CDR1 and CDR2, looked up from the germline V gene, are SGHDT and YYEEEE. From the cysteine up to the phenylalanine, the CDR3 has a length of 15 residues. Here the CDR3 DNA is all that survives: 45 bases in frame from base 1. This sequence uses TRBV5-6 and TRBJ2-7; TRBD1 might be the D gene, on 5 matching bases. The source of this sequence is a female donor in good health, enrolled as a control in a pregnancy study. The source was peripheral blood, collected in the first trimester of pregnancy. The nucleotide sequence reads TGTGCCAGCAGCTTACAGGTTCAAGGGGCGGCCGAGCAGTACTTC. This sequence encodes CASSLQVQGAAEQYF.